This T cell receptor (beta chain) stems from a study of blood T cell repertoires in COVID-19. Study summary: Donors in the United States, Italy and Spain gave samples during acute or convalescent COVID-19. PBMCs, B-cell-depleted T cells, or T cells were the source of the cDNA or gDNA that made up the material.

The length of the CDR3 is 16 residues. Losses at the gene ends were 1 base for V and 6 bases for J; bases not matched to a gene: 6. Germline assignment: CDR1 LGHNT and CDR2 FRNRAP. Under the authors' procedure: Reference gene primer amplification yielded estimated nucleated cell counts. Sequencing was performed with immunoSEQ multiplex PCR; in TCRdb, only in-frame clones are kept and a portion is missing. The V and J calls and the clone size are those of that table, but D and trimming were determined from the DNA. The sample carries roughly 170,000 clones, approximately 80% recorded once. The sequence was collected from a human donor in a cohort sampled during active COVID-19. Sequenced: peripheral blood. The chain is built from TRBV12-5 and TRBJ1-5; 10 bases map to TRBD1. CDR3 in amino acids: CASGLEGTGVGQPQHF. CDR3 sequence (DNA): TGTGCTAGTGGTTTGGAAGGGACAGGGGTGGGTCAGCCCCAGCATTTT.